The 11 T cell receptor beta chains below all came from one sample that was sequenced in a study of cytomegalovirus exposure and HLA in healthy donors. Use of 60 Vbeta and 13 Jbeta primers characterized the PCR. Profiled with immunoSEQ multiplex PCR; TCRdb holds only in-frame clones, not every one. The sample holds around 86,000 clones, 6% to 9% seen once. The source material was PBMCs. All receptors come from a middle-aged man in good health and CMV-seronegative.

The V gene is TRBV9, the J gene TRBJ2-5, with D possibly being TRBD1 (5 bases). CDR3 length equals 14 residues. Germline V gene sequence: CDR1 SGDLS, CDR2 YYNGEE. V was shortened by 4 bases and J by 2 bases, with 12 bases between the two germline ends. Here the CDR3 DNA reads TGTGCCAGCAGCCCCGCAGGGCTTCAAGAGACCCAGTACTTC. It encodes CASSPAGLQETQYF.

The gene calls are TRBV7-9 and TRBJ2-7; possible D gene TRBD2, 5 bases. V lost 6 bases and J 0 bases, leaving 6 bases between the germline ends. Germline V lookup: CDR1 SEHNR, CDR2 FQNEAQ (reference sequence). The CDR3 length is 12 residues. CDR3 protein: CASSRGSYEQYF. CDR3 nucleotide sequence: TGTGCCAGCAGTCGGGGCTCCTACGAGCAGTACTTC.

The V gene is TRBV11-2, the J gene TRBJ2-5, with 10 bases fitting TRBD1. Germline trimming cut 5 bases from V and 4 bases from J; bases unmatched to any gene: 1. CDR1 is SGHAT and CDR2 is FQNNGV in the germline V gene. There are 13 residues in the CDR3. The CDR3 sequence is CASSRDRGETQYF. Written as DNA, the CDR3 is TGTGCCAGCAGCCGGGACAGGGGAGAGACCCAGTACTTC.

The CDR3 DNA follows: TGCAGCGTTAAGACAGGGCGGGTACCATTTGTTGGCTACACCTTC. It encodes CSVKTGRVPFVGYTF. The chain joins TRBV29-1 to TRBJ1-2, with 7 bases identical to TRBD1. The length of the CDR3 is 15 residues. Germline CDR1 SQVTM, CDR2 ANQGSEA. The ends lost 5 bases at V and 7 bases at J; junction bases unmatched: 16.

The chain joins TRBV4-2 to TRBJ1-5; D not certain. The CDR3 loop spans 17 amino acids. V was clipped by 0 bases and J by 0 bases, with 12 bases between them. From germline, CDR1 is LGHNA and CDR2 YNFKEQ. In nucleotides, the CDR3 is TGTGCCAGCAGCCAAGATATGGCGGGGTATAGCAATCAGCCCCAGCATTTT. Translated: CASSQDMAGYSNQPQHF.

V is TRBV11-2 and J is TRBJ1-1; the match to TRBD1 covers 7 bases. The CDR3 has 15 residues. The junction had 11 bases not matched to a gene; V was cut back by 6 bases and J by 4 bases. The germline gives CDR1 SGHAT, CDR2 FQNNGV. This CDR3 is CASRPQGSLFTEAFF. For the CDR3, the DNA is TGTGCCAGCAGACCACAGGGGTCCCTATTCACTGAAGCTTTCTTT.

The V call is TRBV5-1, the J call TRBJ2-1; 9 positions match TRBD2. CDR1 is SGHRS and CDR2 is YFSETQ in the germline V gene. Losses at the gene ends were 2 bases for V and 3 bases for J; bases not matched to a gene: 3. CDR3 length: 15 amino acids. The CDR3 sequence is CASSFLAGVYNEQFF. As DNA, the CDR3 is TGCGCCAGCAGCTTCTTAGCGGGAGTCTACAATGAGCAGTTCTTC.

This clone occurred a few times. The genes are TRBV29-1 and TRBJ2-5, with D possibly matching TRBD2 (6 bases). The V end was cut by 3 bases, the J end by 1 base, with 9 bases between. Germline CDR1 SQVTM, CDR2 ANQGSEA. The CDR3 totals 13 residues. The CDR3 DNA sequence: TGCAGCGTTGATCATAGCGGCCAAGAGACCCAGTACTTC. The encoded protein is CSVDHSGQETQYF.

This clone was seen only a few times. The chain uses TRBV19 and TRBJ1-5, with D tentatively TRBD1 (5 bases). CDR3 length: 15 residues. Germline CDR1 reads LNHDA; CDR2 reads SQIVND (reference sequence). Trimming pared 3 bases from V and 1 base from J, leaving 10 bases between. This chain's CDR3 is CASSIEGASNQPQHF. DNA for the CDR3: TGTGCCAGTAGTATTGAAGGGGCCAGCAATCAGCCCCAGCATTTT.

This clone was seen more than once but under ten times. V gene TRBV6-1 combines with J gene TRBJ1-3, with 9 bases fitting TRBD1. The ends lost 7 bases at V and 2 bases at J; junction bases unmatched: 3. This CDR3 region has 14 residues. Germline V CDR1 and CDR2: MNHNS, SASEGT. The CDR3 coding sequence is TGTGCCAGCATAACAGGGGGCACTGGAAACACCATATATTTT. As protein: CASITGGTGNTIYF.

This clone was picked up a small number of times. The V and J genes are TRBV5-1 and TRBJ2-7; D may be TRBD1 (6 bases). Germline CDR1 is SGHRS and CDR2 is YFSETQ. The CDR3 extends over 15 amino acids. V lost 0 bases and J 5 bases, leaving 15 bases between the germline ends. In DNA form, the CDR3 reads TGCGCCAGCAGCTTGGCGGCACAGGGAGAACACGAGCAGTACTTC. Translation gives CASSLAAQGEHEQYF.